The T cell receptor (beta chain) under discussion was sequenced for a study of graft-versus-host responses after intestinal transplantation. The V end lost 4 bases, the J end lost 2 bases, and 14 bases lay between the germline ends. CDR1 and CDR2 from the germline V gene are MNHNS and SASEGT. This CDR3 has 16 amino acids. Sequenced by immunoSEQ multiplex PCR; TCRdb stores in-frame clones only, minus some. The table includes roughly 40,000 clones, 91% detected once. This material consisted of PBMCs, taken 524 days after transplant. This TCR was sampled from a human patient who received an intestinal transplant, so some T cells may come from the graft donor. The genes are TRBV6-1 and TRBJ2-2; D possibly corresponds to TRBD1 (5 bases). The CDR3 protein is CASSAQGNPNTGELFF. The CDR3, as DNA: TGTGCCAGCAGTGCCCAGGGTAACCCTAACACCGGGGAGCTGTTTTTT.